The following is a T cell receptor beta chain sequence with its context. The record originates from a study of control samples from healthy donors and cancer patients. Measured with immunoSEQ multiplex PCR; TCRdb has only the in-frame clones, and not every one. The repertoire holds 84,000 or so clones, with around 83% as singletons. The CDR3 runs 14 residues. The germline V gene encodes CDR1 KGHSH and CDR2 LQKENI. V shed 6 bases, J shed 7 bases, and the junction held 4 bases outside the gene matches. The rearrangement uses TRBV18 and TRBJ1-6, with 9 bases matching TRBD1. The sequenced material came from PBMCs. This TCR was recovered from a man aged 55-75 years with head and neck cancer. The CDR3 coding sequence is TGTGCCAGCTCCCTCGGGACAGGGAATTCACCCCTCCACTTT. Protein: CASSLGTGNSPLHF. The full variable domain, rest sourced from reference TRBV18 and TRBJ1-6, is NAGVMQNPRHLVRRRGQEARLRCSPMKGHSHVYWYRQLPEEGLKFMVYLQKENIIDESGMPKERFSAEFPKEGPSILRIQQVVRGDSAAYFCASSLGTGNSPLHFGNGTRLTVT.